The 7 T cell receptor beta chains in this list originate from one sample, sequenced in a study of blood T cells in healthy people across ages. Next came a second PCR, run for 7 to 11 cycles, which used a sample-barcoded 5' primer along with a J-beta primer mix. TCRdb used MiXCR to reprocess the 5' RACE reads, holding one entry per CDR3 protein. The sample includes fewer than 2 million distinct CDR3 sequences, around 42% seen only once; the top ten take about 23%. The sample comprised blood. The receptors originated from a human donor in good health.

In its sample, this clonotype was seen a few times. DNA of the CDR3: TGTGCTAGTGGTTTGACACAGGGGGCTGGAAACATTCAGTACTTC. Its protein is CASGLTQGAGNIQYF. The rearrangement uses TRBV12-5 and TRBJ2-4, with 9 nucleotides matching TRBD1. Trimming took 2 bases from V and 6 from J; bases not matched to a gene: 5. The CDR3 is made up of 15 amino acids. Germline CDR1 is LGHNT and CDR2 is FRNRAP.

This clonotype was picked up one time. The gene calls are TRBV4-3 and TRBJ2-3; D may be TRBD1 or TRBD2 (5 bases each). This CDR3 spans 14 amino acids. Per germline, CDR1 LGHNA and CDR2 YSLEER. Trimming stripped 0 bases from V and 8 bases from J, with 12 bases between. The CDR3 DNA reads TGCGCCAGCAGCCAAGATATCGGGACGCGTACGCAGTATTTT. The encoded protein is CASSQDIGTRTQYF.

This clonotype has just one count. The chain joins TRBV3-1 to TRBJ2-5; 13 bases match TRBD2. The CDR3 sequence is 17 residues long. Germline V gene sequence: CDR1 LGHDT, CDR2 YNNKEL (reference sequence). V shed 3 bases and J 1 base; nucleotides not matched to a gene: 5. CDR3 protein: CASSQIGLAGAQETQYF. In DNA form, the CDR3 reads TGTGCCAGCAGCCAGATCGGACTAGCGGGAGCCCAAGAGACCCAGTACTTC.

This clonotype was seen just once. This may stem from a read error, because a much larger clone lies one nucleotide away. The V call is TRBV20-1, the J call TRBJ2-3; tentatively, D is TRBD1 (6 bases). Germline CDR1 and CDR2: DFQATT and SNEGSKA (reference sequence). The CDR3 is 15 amino acids. CDR3 region: CSARDTGIPTNTQYF. CDR3 bases: TGCAGTGCTAGGGATACAGGGATCCCCACAAATACGCAGTATTTT.

The V call is TRBV11-2, the J call TRBJ2-5, with D possibly TRBD2 on 6 matching bases. CDR1 is SGHAT, CDR2 FQNNGV, per germline. The CDR3 runs to 17 residues. The germline V and J ends were trimmed by 0 bases and 1 base, with 15 bases remaining between them. The CDR3 spells CASSLEWTGEIQETQYF. In nucleotides, the CDR3 is TGTGCCAGCAGCTTAGAATGGACGGGAGAAATCCAAGAGACCCAGTACTTC.

This clonotype has more than one count but fewer than ten. In nucleotides, the CDR3 is TGTGCCAGCAGCTTGGCGGTCGGGGGGGCGGGTGAGCAGTTCTTC. Residues: CASSLAVGGAGEQFF. V usage is TRBV5-4 and J usage is TRBJ2-1; 8 bases agree with TRBD2. This CDR3 has 15 residues. V lost 0 bases and J lost 9; bases outside the gene matches: 8. Germline V gene sequence: CDR1 SGHNT, CDR2 YYREEE (reference sequence).

Concerning this clonotype itself: One end of the junction does not line up with germline, which may come from a read error. The chain employs TRBV9 and TRBJ2-6; TRBD2 agrees at 7 bases. CDR1 SGDLS and CDR2 YYNGEE come from the germline V gene. The CDR3 is 18 residues long. The CDR3 DNA sequence: TGTGCCAGCAGCGTGGGGGGGTACCTAAGCTCTGGGACCAACGTCCTGACTTTC. Translation gives CASSVGGYLSSGTNVLTF.